This T cell receptor beta chain was sequenced for a study of blood T cell repertoires in COVID-19 (dated by TCRdb to the early 2020s). About the full investigation: The collaborator samples originated in the United States, Italy and Spain and spanned the acute and convalescent phases of COVID-19. The prospective study material was composed of cDNA or gDNA derived from T cells, B-cell-depleted T cells, or PBMCs. The dataset comprised deeply sampled blood TCRbeta repertoires from subjects exposed to, actively infected with, or recovered from COVID-19. The repertoires were made available in a free public database intended to serve as a resource for research on the immune response to SARS-CoV-2. The samples were drawn from the first 160 participants of the ongoing ImmuneRACE study and from under 1,500 subjects provided by 6 global collaborators. The sample metadata nearly always contained a de-identified subject ID, COVID-19 status, age in years and sex. Where available, HLA class I and class II types were obtained from metadata supplied by the sample provider rather than from assay-based typing. On the study overall, not on this receptor specifically: The amount of clinical and demographic metadata varied by source and participant and was provided uncurated.

The collaborating institutions used their own protocols to collect whole blood in K2EDTA tubes. For TCRbeta analysis, collaborator samples were shipped as frozen whole blood, as isolated PBMCs, or as DNA extracted from either sample type. This clone was recorded a few times. Its cognate antigen has yet to be identified. Base-call qualities are not available, and no considerably larger clone is one nucleotide away. The germline V gene encodes CDR1 SGHNT and CDR2 YENEEA. Germline trimming: 5 bases from V, 7 bases from J; junction bases outside gene matches: 9. Measured from the cysteine to the phenylalanine, the CDR3 is 14 residues long. Kept here is only the CDR3 DNA, which spans 42 bases and is read in frame from base 1. The immunoSEQ Assay, a bias-controlled multiplex PCR, was used to amplify TCRbeta CDR3 regions from genomic DNA. From the authors' description of their analysis: The number of nucleated cells in each sample was estimated by amplification of reference gene primers within the assay. To quantify the absolute abundance of each unique TCRbeta CDR3 rearrangement, sequence reads were collapsed and filtered. Productive Simpson clonality was computed per sample as the square root of Simpson's diversity index over productive rearrangements. TCRdb holds this immuneACCESS table with in-frame rearrangements only. Some clones are missing; in checked studies, unresolved V genes explain under half, and the rest has no known cause. V, J and clone size derive from that table, while D and trimming were established from the DNA sequence. This sample gives approximately 220,000 clones in total; roughly 80% of them show up just once. The ten largest account for 7.5% to 9% of the sample.

The V and J segments used are TRBV11-3 and TRBJ1-1; TRBD1 lines up with 8 middle nucleotides. Sequencing was performed on peripheral blood. This sequence originates from a woman over 75 with acute or convalescent COVID-19. The DNA sequence reads TGTGCCAGCAGCAGAGACAGGGGAAGCGGTGAAGCTTTCTTT. It translates as CASSRDRGSGEAFF.